This T cell receptor (beta chain) was sequenced in a study of T-cell reconstitution after alpha-beta-depleted transplantation in children. General study results and limits: Reportedly, alpha-beta T cells present about two months post-transplant originated from several hundred expanded clones of graft origin. By one year post-transplant, T-cell counts and diversity largely arose from T cells that were newly produced. Surviving recipient T cells and thymic progenitors produced the high day-60 TCRbeta diversity seen in some patients.

Unique molecular identifiers were incorporated into the prepared TCRbeta library. TCRdb reprocessed the PCR reads via MiXCR and lists one record per CDR3 protein. The table records some 460,000 distinct CDR3 sequences, roughly 15% of them present only once. Worth noting for this clonotype: The antigen is not known.

This CDR3 is 14 amino acids long. CDR1 is SGHRS, CDR2 YFSETQ, per germline. The ends were cut back, 1 base at V and 5 bases at J, with 12 bases in the middle. The rearrangement joins TRBV5-1 to TRBJ2-5, with D possibly matching TRBD1 (6 bases). The source was PBMCs, mostly from graft donor cells, collected 360 days after TCRalphabeta/CD19-depleted stem cell transplant. The receptor was isolated from a boy in the first two years of life who had a stem cell transplant for Wiskott-Aldrich syndrome, so the T cells may come from the graft donor. DNA of the CDR3: TGCGCCAGCAGCTTGACAGGGAGTGGGGAGACCCAGTACTTC. It specifies CASSLTGSGETQYF.